This T cell receptor beta chain emerged from a study of long-term antiretroviral therapy in people with HIV. Findings and caveats of the study: HIV repertoires spanned narrower CDR3 length ranges than controls. Transplant donor controls retained higher diversity, though diversity increased after ART. Missing from the dataset were any data on ART adherence, viral resistance or therapy changes.

V lost 4 bases to trimming and J lost 6 bases, with 19 bases between them. The CDR3 sequence is 16 residues long. Germline CDR1 reads LGHNA; CDR2 reads YNFKEQ. Sequencing used immunoSEQ v3.0 at survey level. Some clones are missing from TCRdb's copy, which holds only in-frame ones; the method was immunoSEQ multiplex PCR. The table shows about 20,000 clones, with roughly 80% occurring only once. About this clone: Antigen specificity is unknown.

The sequences come from unsorted PBMCs, collected 0.6 years after starting antiretroviral therapy. The TCR comes from a woman younger than 30 with HIV. The chain is built from TRBV4-2 and TRBJ2-1; D is unresolved. This CDR3 is CASSRDGSPLGNEQFF. CDR3 DNA: TGTGCCAGCAGCCGCGACGGGTCCCCCCTTGGCAATGAGCAGTTCTTC.